Following are 23 T cell receptor beta chains from one sample sequenced in a study of T cells in Graves' hyperthyroidism and ophthalmopathy. Amplification of TCR beta CDR3 regions used RNA as the template. The TCR CDR3 was amplified in a first-round RT-PCR using the HTBI primer set. MiXCR was run by TCRdb on the multiplex PCR reads, yielding one entry per CDR3 protein. The sample includes 300,000 or so distinct CDR3 sequences, about 15% of them seen just once. The sequenced sample was blood. All receptors come from a woman in her fifties or sixties with Graves' ophthalmopathy.

The chain recombines TRBV7-9 with TRBJ1-1; weak D call: TRBD1 (5 bases). With 7 bases removed from V and 0 bases from J, the gap between germline ends came to 12 bases. The CDR3 runs 14 residues. Germline V gives CDR1 SEHNR, CDR2 FQNEAQ (reference sequence). The DNA for the CDR3 is TGTGCCAGCACCTTGGGGACGGTGAACACTGAAGCTTTCTTT. It codes for CASTLGTVNTEAFF.

V gene TRBV25-1 combines with J gene TRBJ2-1; 9 nucleotides line up with TRBD2. V was pared by 3 bases and J by 5 bases, with 5 bases of the junction left unmatched. Germline loops: CDR1 MGHDK, CDR2 SYGVNS. The CDR3 consists of 15 residues. The CDR3, as DNA: TGTGCCAGCAGTGATGCGGGAGGGGCAGACAATGAGCAGTTCTTC. It is translated as CASSDAGGADNEQFF.

The table lists this clonotype with many counts. The V gene is TRBV6-1, the J gene TRBJ1-5; TRBD1 matches at 7 bases. The CDR3 totals 14 residues. Looked up from germline, CDR1 is MNHNS and CDR2 is SASEGT. V was clipped by 6 bases and J by 4 bases; unmatched bases: 6. The CDR3 bases are TGTGCCAGCAGGCCTGGGACAGATAATCAGCCCCAGCATTTT. This translates into CASRPGTDNQPQHF.

In this sample, this clonotype turned up a few times. The V and J genes are TRBV19 and TRBJ1-1; D perhaps matches TRBD1 (5 bases). The CDR3 sequence is 14 residues long. V was cut by 2 bases and J by 6 bases, with 13 bases left in between. Germline V CDR1 and CDR2: LNHDA, SQIVND (reference sequence). CDR3 region: CASSIPGRDPEAFF. The CDR3 DNA follows: TGTGCCAGTAGTATACCGGGCAGGGACCCTGAAGCTTTCTTT.

This clonotype was recorded at least ten times. The chain links TRBV7-2 to TRBJ1-1; tentative D call: TRBD1 (5 bases). This CDR3 region has 14 residues. The V gene lost 0 bases and the J gene lost 5 bases, with 10 bases spanning the gap. Per germline, CDR1 SGHTA and CDR2 FQGNSA. CDR3 DNA sequence: TGTGCCAGCAGCTTAGCGCTTGGGGGAACTGAAGCTTTCTTT. Translation: CASSLALGGTEAFF.

CDR3 nucleotide sequence: TGTGCCAGCAGGGCGGGACTTCCTTACGAGCAGTACTTC. This encodes CASRAGLPYEQYF. The chain has TRBV6-2 or TRBV6-3 and TRBJ2-7; TRBD2 is a possible D gene (6 bases). CDR1 and CDR2 from the germline V gene are MNHEY and SVGEGT. With 6 bases removed from V and 4 bases from J, the gap between germline ends came to 13 bases. The CDR3 covers 13 residues.

This chain joins TRBV18 and TRBJ1-1; TRBD1 matches at 8 bases. The CDR3 loop spans 17 amino acids. J lost 1 base, V lost 3 bases, and 10 bases had no gene match. The V gene's germline CDR1 is KGHSH and CDR2 LQKENI. The DNA for the CDR3 is TGTGCCAGCTCACCGAGACAGGGGCCCCGGGGGAACACTGAAGCTTTCTTT. Translation gives CASSPRQGPRGNTEAFF.

This clonotype was seen many times. The V call is TRBV20-1, the J call TRBJ1-5, with D possibly TRBD1 on 5 matching bases. Germline V gene sequence: CDR1 DFQATT, CDR2 SNEGSKA (reference sequence). The CDR3 loop spans 12 amino acids. V gave up 5 bases and J gave up 6 bases, with 11 bases separating them. Here the CDR3 DNA reads TGCAGTGCTTCCTGGAGGGGTCAGCCCCAGCATTTT. Amino acids: CSASWRGQPQHF.

Remarks on this clonotype: A much larger clonotype is one base distant, so this may be a read error. The V and J genes are TRBV27 and TRBJ2-7; D remains unclear. The CDR3 spans 13 residues. Germline V lookup: CDR1 MNHEY, CDR2 SMNVEV (reference sequence). V was pared by 3 bases and J by 5 bases, with 11 bases between. CDR3 DNA: TGTGCCAGCAGTTTCTCATGGCCAAACGAGCAGTACTTC. Translation gives CASSFSWPNEQYF.

This clonotype has at least ten counts. The rearrangement joins TRBV27 to TRBJ1-4; weak D call: TRBD1 (5 bases). V shed 3 bases and J shed 7 bases, with 15 bases lying between them. Germline loops: CDR1 MNHEY, CDR2 SMNVEV (reference sequence). There are 15 residues in the CDR3. The DNA of the CDR3 is TGTGCCAGCAGTTTGAAGGCGGGGCGCGGTGAAAAACTGTTTTTT. Its translation: CASSLKAGRGEKLFF.

This clonotype was counted at least ten times. The chain employs TRBV6-1 and TRBJ2-7; no definite D call. V lost 2 bases to trimming and J lost 2 bases, with 7 bases between them. Germline V gene lookup returns CDR1 MNHNS and CDR2 SASEGT. The CDR3 runs to 13 residues. This CDR3 reads CASSEIDTYEQYF. In DNA form, the CDR3 reads TGTGCCAGCAGTGAAATAGACACCTACGAGCAGTACTTC.

This clonotype was counted at least ten times. The V call is TRBV9, the J call TRBJ2-7, with 10 bases matching TRBD1. CDR1 and CDR2 from the germline V gene are SGDLS and YYNGEE. The CDR3 runs to 14 residues. The V segment lost 2 bases and the J segment 6 bases; nucleotides outside the gene matches: 5. CDR3 region: CASSVEGQGSEQYF. The CDR3 region has the DNA TGTGCCAGCAGCGTGGAGGGACAGGGGTCCGAGCAGTACTTC.

This clonotype was seen only a few times. J is TRBJ2-2 and V is TRBV19; no clear D. The CDR3 consists of 15 residues. CDR1 and CDR2 from the germline V gene are LNHDA and SQIVND (reference sequence). V shed 7 bases and J shed 0 bases, with 12 bases lying between them. DNA of the CDR3: TGTGCCAGTAAATGGAGTTTCGCGAACACCGGGGAGCTGTTTTTT. Translation: CASKWSFANTGELFF.

The chain joins TRBV28 to TRBJ1-6; a possible D gene is TRBD1 (5 bases). The V end was cut by 2 bases, the J end by 6 bases, with 14 bases between. The CDR3 has 16 residues. Germline V gives CDR1 MDHEN, CDR2 SYDVKM. The CDR3 protein is CASSLLQGVANSPLHF. CDR3 in DNA: TGTGCCAGCAGTTTACTCCAGGGTGTTGCTAATTCACCCCTCCACTTT.

The genes are TRBV27 and TRBJ1-1, with a tentative D call TRBD1 (5 bases). The germline V gene has CDR1 MNHEY and CDR2 SMNVEV (reference sequence). Trimming removed 2 bases at V and 3 bases at J, with 13 bases between. This CDR3 has 15 amino acids. The CDR3: CASSLHRQLDTEAFF. CDR3 sequence (DNA): TGTGCCAGCAGTTTACATCGACAGCTTGACACTGAAGCTTTCTTT.

V gene TRBV3-1 combines with J gene TRBJ1-1; D gene unclear. Germline CDR1 reads LGHDT; CDR2 reads YNNKEL (reference sequence). There are 16 residues in the CDR3. Trimming cost V 4 bases and J 0 bases, with 15 bases left between them. The CDR3 is CASSPALGRMNTEAFF. CDR3 nucleotide sequence: TGTGCCAGCAGCCCTGCCCTTGGACGGATGAACACTGAAGCTTTCTTT. Full variable domain (outside the CDR3, taken from reference TRBV3-1 and TRBJ1-1): DTAVSQTPKYLVTQMGNDKSIKCEQNLGHDTMYWYKQDSKKFLKIMFSYNNKELIINETVPNRFSPKSPDKAHLNLHINSLELGDSAVYFCASSPALGRMNTEAFFGQGTRLTVV.

This clonotype was picked up many times. The chain combines TRBV28 with TRBJ2-5; tentatively, D is TRBD1 (5 bases). The CDR3 consists of 15 residues. Germline CDR1 reads MDHEN; CDR2 reads SYDVKM. V lost 4 bases, J lost 1 base, and 13 bases lay in between. In DNA form, the CDR3 reads TGTGCCAGCAGTTCCTGGGGCGGTGCCCAAGAGACCCAGTACTTC. It is translated as CASSSWGGAQETQYF.

This clonotype has a handful of counts. V and J are TRBV4-3 and TRBJ1-1, with 10 bases identical to TRBD1. The ends lost 8 bases at V and 8 bases at J; junction bases unmatched: 8. From germline, CDR1 is LGHNA and CDR2 YSLEER. This CDR3 is built from 13 residues. CDR3 nucleotide sequence: TGCGCCAGCTCGGACAGGGGGGTGACCGAAGCTTTCTTT. It yields the protein CASSDRGVTEAFF.

Worth noting for this clonotype: At one end the junction does not follow the germline gene, possibly because of a read error. The gene calls are TRBV20-1 and TRBJ2-2; 10 bases agree with TRBD1. The CDR3 loop spans 16 amino acids. The germline V gene has CDR1 DFQATT and CDR2 SNEGSKA (reference sequence). CDR3 in amino acids: CSARDGTGANTGVLFF. The CDR3 DNA sequence: TGCAGTGCTAGAGACGGGACAGGGGCGAACACCGGGGTGCTGTTTTTT.

This clonotype was recorded at least ten times. The rearrangement joins TRBV5-1 to TRBJ1-2; no clear D gene. V lost 0 bases, J lost 4 bases, and 13 bases lay in between. Germline V gene lookup returns CDR1 SGHRS and CDR2 YFSETQ. CDR3 length: 15 amino acids. The CDR3 protein is CASSLGTAQVYGYTF. The CDR3 DNA is TGCGCCAGCAGCTTGGGGACGGCCCAGGTCTATGGCTACACCTTC.

A word on this clonotype: Because it lacks the conserved phenylalanine or tryptophan at the end, this CDR3 is likely a read error. The chain links TRBV7-8 to TRBJ2-7; D uncertain. V was pared by 0 bases and J by 2 bases, with 11 bases between. The CDR3 totals 15 residues. The germline V gene has CDR1 SGHVS and CDR2 FQNEAQ. The CDR3 bases are TGTGCCAGCAGCTTAGCTTTTGCAGGCGCCTACGAGCAGTACCTC. Its translation: CASSLAFAGAYEQYL.

The V gene is TRBV7-3, the J gene TRBJ2-3; 9 bases are a match to TRBD1. The CDR3 sequence is 14 residues long. Looked up from germline, CDR1 is SGHTA and CDR2 is FQGTGA. V gave up 4 bases and J gave up 4 bases; unmatched junction bases: 3. The CDR3 here is CASSSDRGSDTQYF. The CDR3, as DNA: TGTGCCAGCAGCTCGGACAGGGGTTCAGATACGCAGTATTTT.

For the CDR3, the DNA is TGTGCCAGTAGTATGTCAGGACAGGCTTATCAGCCCCAGCATTTT. It yields the protein CASSMSGQAYQPQHF. The V gene is TRBV19, the J gene TRBJ1-5; 7 positions match TRBD1. The length of the CDR3 is 15 residues. In germline, CDR1 is LNHDA, CDR2 SQIVND (reference sequence). Trimming took 3 bases from V and 5 from J; bases not matched to a gene: 7.